The rows below give T cell receptor beta chains drawn from one sample of a study of blood T cell repertoires in COVID-19. Sequenced by immunoSEQ multiplex PCR; TCRdb stores in-frame clones only, minus some. The sample contains 200,000 to 300,000 clones, around 86% of which appear only once. Sequencing input: peripheral blood. These receptors all stem from a woman under 40 who had recovered from COVID-19. The CDR3 runs from the conserved cysteine through the conserved F or W. The D gene is left open where the match is weak. Expanded clones get a size class; other rows say once, few or many, or leave the size out.

D	V	size	J	DNA	CDR3
NA	TRBV5-5	NA	TRBJ1-5	TGTGCCAGCAGCTTGGACCCCTATAGCAATCAGCCCCAGCATTTT	CASSLDPYSNQPQHF
NA	TRBV15	NA	TRBJ2-3	TGTGCCACCAGCAGAGATAGGCAGGGATCTTTCGCAGATACGCAGTATTTT	CATSRDRQGSFADTQYF
NA	TRBV7-3	NA	TRBJ2-2	TGTGCCAGCAGCTTAATCACAGGGTCTTCCGGGGAGCTGTTTTTT	CASSLITGSSGELFF
NA	TRBV4-3	NA	TRBJ2-2	TGCGCCAGCAGCCAAGGTTACGGGGAGCTGTTTTTT	CASSQGYGELFF
NA	TRBV5-4	few	TRBJ2-3	TGTGCCAGCAGCCCTACTCTAGGGGGGGGAGGCACAGATACGCAGTATTTT	CASSPTLGGGGTDTQYF
TRBD1	TRBV5-6	NA	TRBJ1-1	TGTGCCAGCAGCTTAGGGGACAGCCCCACTGAAGCTTTCTTT	CASSLGDSPTEAFF
NA	TRBV14	few	TRBJ2-3	TGTGCCAGCAGCCAAGATAACGGGGATACGCAGTATTTT	CASSQDNGDTQYF
NA	TRBV7-2	NA	TRBJ1-2	TGTGCCAGCAGCTTAGCGCTCGTCCAGAACTATGGCTACACCTTC	CASSLALVQNYGYTF
TRBD2	TRBV4-1	NA	TRBJ2-1	TGCGCCAGCAGAGGACTAGCGGGGGGGTCCTACAATGAGCAGTTCTTC	CASRGLAGGSYNEQFF
TRBD2	TRBV3-1/TRBV3-2	NA	TRBJ2-1	TGTGCCAGCAGCCAGGGGACTAGCGGGGGTTACAATGAGCAGTTCTTC	CASSQGTSGGYNEQFF
NA	TRBV9	NA	TRBJ2-2	TGTGCCAGCAGCGTGGGCAGGGTCACCGGGGAGCTGTTTTTT	CASSVGRVTGELFF
TRBD2	TRBV15	once	TRBJ2-3	TGTGCCACCAGCAGGCCTCTAGGGACTAGCGGGGGGGCCACAGATACGCAGTATTTT	CATSRPLGTSGGATDTQYF
TRBD1	TRBV18	NA	TRBJ2-3	TGTGCCAGCTCACCATATTCAGGACAGGGGACAGATACGCAGTATTTT	CASSPYSGQGTDTQYF
TRBD2	TRBV30	NA	TRBJ2-1	TGTGCCTGGAGTGTACTGGGCGGGGGGTGGTACAATGAGCAGTTCTTC	CAWSVLGGGWYNEQFF
NA	TRBV12-5	NA	TRBJ2-7	TGTGCTAGTGCCTCACCCCGAGGAGTTGAAGACGAGCAGTACTTC	CASASPRGVEDEQYF
TRBD1	TRBV5-1	NA	TRBJ1-2	TGCGCCAGTGGAATCAGGGGGTCGGCGTCGTATGGCTACACCTTC	CASGIRGSASYGYTF
TRBD2	TRBV5-1	NA	TRBJ2-1	TGCGCCAGCAGCTTGGCCGGGGGGGTTGAGCAGTTCTTC	CASSLAGGVEQFF
TRBD2	TRBV5-6	NA	TRBJ2-1	TGTGCCAGCAGCCCCCGGGGAGCGGGGGGCCCACTTTCCTACAATGAGCAGTTCTTC	CASSPRGAGGPLSYNEQFF
TRBD2	TRBV2	NA	TRBJ2-5	TGTGCCAGCAGGGCTAGCGGGGCCTCTCCCCAAGAGACCCAGTACTTC	CASRASGASPQETQYF
TRBD2	TRBV3-1/TRBV3-2	NA	TRBJ2-5	TGTGCCAGCAGCCAAGGACTAGCGGGGGGGCAGACCCAGTACTTC	CASSQGLAGGQTQYF
NA	TRBV9	NA	TRBJ1-1	TGTGCCAGCAGCGTAGATGGGGGGGCTTTCTTT	CASSVDGGAFF
NA	TRBV11-3	NA	TRBJ2-2	TGTGCCAGCAGCTTAGCTCAGGGCCCCACCGGGGAGCTGTTTTTT	CASSLAQGPTGELFF
NA	TRBV9	NA	TRBJ1-3	TGTGCCAGCAGCTCGGGAGCCGGGATAGGAGGAAACACCATATATTTT	CASSSGAGIGGNTIYF
NA	TRBV11-2	NA	TRBJ2-5	TGTGCCAGCAGCTTAGTAAAATCCGGGACATCTCCCTGGAAGACCCAGTACTTC	CASSLVKSGTSPWKTQYF
NA	TRBV4-1	once	TRBJ2-2	TGCGCCAGCAGCCAAGAAGGTTTAACGGGGGATAGGACCGGGGAGCTGTTTTTT	CASSQEGLTGDRTGELFF
NA	TRBV5-1	once	TRBJ2-3	TGCGCCAGCAGCTTGGATTTGAGGAAGACCTATAGCACAGATACGCAGTATTTT	CASSLDLRKTYSTDTQYF
NA	TRBV10-3	NA	TRBJ1-2	TGTGCCATCAGTGAGCAGAACTATGGCTACACCTTC	CAISEQNYGYTF